This TCR beta chain was recorded in a study of T cell responses to AZD1222 COVID-19 vaccine. V was pared by 3 bases and J by 8 bases, with 0 bases of the junction left unmatched. Per the germline V gene, CDR1 is SGHDT and CDR2 is YYEEEE. This CDR3 has 11 residues. This clone appeared a few times. Sequencing used immunoSEQ multiplex PCR; TCRdb keeps in-frame clones, though not all of them. The sample lists 110,000 or so clones; about 91% were seen once. This clonotype was obtained from an adult who received the AZD1222 COVID-19 vaccine. The starting material was peripheral blood, obtained 28 days after the second AZD1222 dose. The chain recombines TRBV5-6 with TRBJ1-2; TRBD1 matches at 8 bases. The CDR3, as DNA: TGTGCCAGCAGCTGGGACAGGGGCTACACCTTC. This sequence encodes CASSWDRGYTF.